The clone carrying this TCR beta chain was observed a handful of times. This entry belongs to a study of blood T cell repertoires in COVID-19. Overall study: The samples span acute and convalescent COVID-19 from the United States, Italy and Spain. Sources were T cells, B-cell-depleted T cells, or PBMCs; the material itself was cDNA or gDNA.

After removal of 6 bases from V and 5 bases from J, the junction contained 8 bases not matched to a gene. This CDR3 spans 15 amino acids. The germline CDR1 and CDR2 sequences are SGDLS and YYNGEE. Original processing methods: Estimates of nucleated cell counts were drawn from the amplification of reference gene primers. The data were produced by immunoSEQ multiplex PCR, yet TCRdb's version contains in-frame clones alone and is incomplete. For V, J and clone size, that table is used; D and trimming come from the DNA. The sample lists some 270,000 clones, about 89% occurring once. This TCR derives from a man aged 30 to 39 with acute or convalescent COVID-19. Material: peripheral blood. The chain combines TRBV9 with TRBJ2-2, with 9 bases aligning to TRBD2. The CDR3 is CASNDLAGSTGELFF. The CDR3 DNA follows: TGTGCCAGCAACGATCTAGCGGGAAGTACCGGGGAGCTGTTTTTT.